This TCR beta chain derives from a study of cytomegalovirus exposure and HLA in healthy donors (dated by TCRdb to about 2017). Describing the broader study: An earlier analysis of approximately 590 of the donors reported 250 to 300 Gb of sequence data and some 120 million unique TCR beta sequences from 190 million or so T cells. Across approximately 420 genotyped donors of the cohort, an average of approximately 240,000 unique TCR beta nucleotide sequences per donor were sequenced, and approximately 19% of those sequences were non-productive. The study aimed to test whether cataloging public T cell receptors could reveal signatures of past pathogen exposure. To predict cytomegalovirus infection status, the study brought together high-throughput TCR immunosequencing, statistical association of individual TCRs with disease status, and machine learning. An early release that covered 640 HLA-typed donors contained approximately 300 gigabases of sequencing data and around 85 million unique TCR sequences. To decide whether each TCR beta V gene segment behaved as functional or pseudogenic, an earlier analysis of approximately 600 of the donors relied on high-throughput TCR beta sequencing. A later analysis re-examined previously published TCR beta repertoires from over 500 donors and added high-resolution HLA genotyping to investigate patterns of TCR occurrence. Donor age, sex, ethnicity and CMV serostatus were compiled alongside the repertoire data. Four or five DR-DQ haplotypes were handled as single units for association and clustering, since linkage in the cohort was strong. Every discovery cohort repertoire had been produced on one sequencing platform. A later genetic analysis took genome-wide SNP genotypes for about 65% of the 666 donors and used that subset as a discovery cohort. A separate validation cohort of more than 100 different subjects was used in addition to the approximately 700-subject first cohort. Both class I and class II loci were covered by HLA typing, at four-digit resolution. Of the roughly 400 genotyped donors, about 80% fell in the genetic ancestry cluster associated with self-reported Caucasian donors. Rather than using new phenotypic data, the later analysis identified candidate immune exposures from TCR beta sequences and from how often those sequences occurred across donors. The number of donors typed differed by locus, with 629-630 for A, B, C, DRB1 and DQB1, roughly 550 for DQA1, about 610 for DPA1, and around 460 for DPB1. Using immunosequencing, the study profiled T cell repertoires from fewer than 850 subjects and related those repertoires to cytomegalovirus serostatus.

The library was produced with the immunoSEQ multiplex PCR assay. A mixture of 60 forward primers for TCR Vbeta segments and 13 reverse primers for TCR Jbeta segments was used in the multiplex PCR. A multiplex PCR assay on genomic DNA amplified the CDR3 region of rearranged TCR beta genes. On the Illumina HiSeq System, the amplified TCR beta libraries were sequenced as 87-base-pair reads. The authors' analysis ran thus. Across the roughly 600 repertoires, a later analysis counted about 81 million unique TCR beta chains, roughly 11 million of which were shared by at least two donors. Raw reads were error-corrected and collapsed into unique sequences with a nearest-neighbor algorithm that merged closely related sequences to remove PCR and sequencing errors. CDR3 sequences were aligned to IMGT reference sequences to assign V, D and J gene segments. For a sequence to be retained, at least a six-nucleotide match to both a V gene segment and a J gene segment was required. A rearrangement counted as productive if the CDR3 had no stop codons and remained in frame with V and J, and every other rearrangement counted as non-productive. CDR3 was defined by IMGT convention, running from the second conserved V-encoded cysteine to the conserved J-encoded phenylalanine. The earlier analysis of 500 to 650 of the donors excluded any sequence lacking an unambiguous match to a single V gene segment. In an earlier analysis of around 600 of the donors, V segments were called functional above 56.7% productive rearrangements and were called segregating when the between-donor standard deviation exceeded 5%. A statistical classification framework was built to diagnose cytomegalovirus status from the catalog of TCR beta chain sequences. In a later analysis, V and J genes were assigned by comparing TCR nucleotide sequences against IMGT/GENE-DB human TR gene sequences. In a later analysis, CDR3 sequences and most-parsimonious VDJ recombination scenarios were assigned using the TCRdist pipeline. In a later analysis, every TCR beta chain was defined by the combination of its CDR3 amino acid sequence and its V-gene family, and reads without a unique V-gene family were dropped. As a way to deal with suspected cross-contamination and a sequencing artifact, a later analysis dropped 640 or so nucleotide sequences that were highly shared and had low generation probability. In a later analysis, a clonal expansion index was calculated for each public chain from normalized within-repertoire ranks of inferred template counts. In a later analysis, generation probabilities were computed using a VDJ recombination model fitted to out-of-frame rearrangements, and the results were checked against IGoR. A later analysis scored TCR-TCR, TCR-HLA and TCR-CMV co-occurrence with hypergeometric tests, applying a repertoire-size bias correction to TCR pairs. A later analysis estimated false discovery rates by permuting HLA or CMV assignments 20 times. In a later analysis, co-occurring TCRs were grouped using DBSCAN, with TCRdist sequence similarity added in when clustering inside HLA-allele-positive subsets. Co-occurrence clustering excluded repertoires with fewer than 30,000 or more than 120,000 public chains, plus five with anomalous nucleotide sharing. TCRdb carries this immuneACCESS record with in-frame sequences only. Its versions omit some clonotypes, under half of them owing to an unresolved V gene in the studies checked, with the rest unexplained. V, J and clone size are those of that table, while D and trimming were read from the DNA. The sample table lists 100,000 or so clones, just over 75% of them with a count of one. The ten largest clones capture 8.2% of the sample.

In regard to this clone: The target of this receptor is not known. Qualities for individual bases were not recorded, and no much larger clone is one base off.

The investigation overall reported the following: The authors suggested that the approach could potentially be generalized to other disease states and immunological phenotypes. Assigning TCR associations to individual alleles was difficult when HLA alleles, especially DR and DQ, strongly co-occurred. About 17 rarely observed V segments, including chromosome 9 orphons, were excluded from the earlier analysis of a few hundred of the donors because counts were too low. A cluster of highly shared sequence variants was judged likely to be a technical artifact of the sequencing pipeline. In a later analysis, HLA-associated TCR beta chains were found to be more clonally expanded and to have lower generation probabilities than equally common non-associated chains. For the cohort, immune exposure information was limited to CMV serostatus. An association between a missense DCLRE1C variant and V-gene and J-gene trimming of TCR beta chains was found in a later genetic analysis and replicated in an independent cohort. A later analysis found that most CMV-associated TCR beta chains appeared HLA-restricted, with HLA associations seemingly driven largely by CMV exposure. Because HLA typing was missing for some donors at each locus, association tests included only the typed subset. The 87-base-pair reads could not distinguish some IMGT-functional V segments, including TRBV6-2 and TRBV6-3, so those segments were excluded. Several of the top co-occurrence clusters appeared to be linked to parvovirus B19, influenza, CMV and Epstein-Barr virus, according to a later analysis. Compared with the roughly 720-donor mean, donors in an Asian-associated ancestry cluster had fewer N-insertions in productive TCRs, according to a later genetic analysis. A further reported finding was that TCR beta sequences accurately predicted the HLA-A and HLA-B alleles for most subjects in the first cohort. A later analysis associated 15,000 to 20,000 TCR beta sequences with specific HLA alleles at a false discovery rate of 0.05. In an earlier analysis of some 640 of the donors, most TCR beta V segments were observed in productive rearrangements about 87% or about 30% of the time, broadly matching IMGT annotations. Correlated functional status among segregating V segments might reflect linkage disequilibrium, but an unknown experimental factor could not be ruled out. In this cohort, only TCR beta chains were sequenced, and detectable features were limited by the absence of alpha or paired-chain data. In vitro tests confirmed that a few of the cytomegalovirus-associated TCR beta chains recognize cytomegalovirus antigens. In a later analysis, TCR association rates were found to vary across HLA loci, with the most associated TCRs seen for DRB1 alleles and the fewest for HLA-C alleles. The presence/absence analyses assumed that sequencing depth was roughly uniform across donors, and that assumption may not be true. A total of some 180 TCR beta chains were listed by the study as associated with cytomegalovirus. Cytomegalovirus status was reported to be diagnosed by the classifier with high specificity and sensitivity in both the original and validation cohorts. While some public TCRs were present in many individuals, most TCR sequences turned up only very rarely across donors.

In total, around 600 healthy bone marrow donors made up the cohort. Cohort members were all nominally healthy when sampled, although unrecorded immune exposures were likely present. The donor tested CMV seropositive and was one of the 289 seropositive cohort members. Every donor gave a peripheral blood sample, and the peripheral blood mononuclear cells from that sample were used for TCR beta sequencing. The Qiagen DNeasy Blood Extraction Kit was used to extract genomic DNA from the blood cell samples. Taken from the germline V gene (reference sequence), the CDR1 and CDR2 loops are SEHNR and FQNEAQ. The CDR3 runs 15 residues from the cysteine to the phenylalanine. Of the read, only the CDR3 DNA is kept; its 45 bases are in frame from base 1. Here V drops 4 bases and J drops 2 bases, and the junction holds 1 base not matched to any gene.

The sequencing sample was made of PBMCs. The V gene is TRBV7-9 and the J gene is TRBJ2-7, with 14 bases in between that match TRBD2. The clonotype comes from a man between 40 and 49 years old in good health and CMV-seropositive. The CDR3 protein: CASSSGLAGAYEQYF. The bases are TGTGCCAGCAGCTCGGGACTAGCGGGGGCCTACGAGCAGTACTTC.